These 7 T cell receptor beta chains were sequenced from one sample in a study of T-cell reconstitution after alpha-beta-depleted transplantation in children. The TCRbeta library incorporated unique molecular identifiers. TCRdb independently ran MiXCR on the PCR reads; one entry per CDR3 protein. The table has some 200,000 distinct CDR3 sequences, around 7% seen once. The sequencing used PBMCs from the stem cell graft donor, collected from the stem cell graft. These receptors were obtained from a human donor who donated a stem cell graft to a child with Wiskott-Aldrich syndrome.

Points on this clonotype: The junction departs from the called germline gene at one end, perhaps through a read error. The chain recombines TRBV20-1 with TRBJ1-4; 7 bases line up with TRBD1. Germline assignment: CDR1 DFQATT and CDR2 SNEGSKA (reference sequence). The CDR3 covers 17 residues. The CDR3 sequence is CCAGLGQYRKTNEKLFF. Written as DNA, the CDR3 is TGCTGTGCTGGACTGGGACAGTACCGCAAGACTAATGAAAAACTGTTTTTT.

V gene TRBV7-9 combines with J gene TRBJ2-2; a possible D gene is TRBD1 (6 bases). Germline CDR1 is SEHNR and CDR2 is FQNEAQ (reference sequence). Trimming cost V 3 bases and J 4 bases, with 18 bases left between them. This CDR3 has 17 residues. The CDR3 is CASSFPPSGTITGELFF. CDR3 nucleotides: TGTGCCAGCAGCTTTCCCCCCTCCGGGACAATCACCGGGGAGCTGTTTTTT.

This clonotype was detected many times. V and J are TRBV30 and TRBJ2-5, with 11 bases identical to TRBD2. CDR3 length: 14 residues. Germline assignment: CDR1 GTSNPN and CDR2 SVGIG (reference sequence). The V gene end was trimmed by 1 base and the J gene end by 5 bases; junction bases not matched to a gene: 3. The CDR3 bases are TGTGCCTGGAGTGGACTAGCGGGATTCGAGACCCAGTACTTC. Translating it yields CAWSGLAGFETQYF.

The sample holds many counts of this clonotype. The CDR3 sequence: CATSRDQGSKLTSGPKETQYF. CDR3 in DNA: TGTGCCACCAGCAGAGATCAGGGATCGAAACTGACTAGCGGCCCTAAAGAGACCCAGTACTTC. The chain employs TRBV15 and TRBJ2-5, with 9 positions matching TRBD2. The CDR3 has 21 residues. Germline V gene sequence: CDR1 LNHNV, CDR2 YYDKDF (reference sequence). The J segment lost 3 bases and the V segment lost 0 bases, leaving 20 bases of the junction unmatched.

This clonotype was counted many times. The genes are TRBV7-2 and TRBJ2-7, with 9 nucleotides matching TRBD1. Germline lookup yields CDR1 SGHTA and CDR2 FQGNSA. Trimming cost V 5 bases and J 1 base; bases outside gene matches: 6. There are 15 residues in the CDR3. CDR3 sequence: CASSRQGTGSYEQYF. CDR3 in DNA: TGTGCCAGCAGCCGTCAGGGGACAGGGTCCTACGAGCAGTACTTC.

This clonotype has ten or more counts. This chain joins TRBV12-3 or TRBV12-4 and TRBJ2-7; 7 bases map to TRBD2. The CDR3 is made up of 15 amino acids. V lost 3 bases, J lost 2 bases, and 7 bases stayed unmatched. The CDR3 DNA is TGTGCCAGCAGTTTGACGGGAGGCCATGCCTACGAGCAGTACTTC. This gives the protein CASSLTGGHAYEQYF.

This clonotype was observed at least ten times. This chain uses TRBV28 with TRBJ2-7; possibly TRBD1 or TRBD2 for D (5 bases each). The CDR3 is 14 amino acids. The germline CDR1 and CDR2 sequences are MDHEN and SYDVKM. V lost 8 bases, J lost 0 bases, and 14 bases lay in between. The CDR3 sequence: CASVTRDASYEQYF. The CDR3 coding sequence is TGTGCCAGCGTCACCCGGGACGCCTCCTACGAGCAGTACTTC.